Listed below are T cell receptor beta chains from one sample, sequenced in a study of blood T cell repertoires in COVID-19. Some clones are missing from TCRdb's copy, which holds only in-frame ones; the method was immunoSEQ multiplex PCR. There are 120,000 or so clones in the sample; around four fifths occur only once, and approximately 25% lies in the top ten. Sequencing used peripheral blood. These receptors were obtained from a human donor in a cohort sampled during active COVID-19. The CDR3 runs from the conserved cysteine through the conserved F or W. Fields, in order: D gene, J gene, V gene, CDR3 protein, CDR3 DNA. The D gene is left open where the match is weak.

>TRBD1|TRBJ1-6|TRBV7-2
CASSNRDRDSPLHF
TGTGCCAGCAGCAACCGGGACAGGGATTCACCCCTCCACTTT
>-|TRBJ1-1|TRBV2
CASIKGGANTEAFF
TGTGCCAGCATCAAAGGGGGGGCGAACACTGAAGCTTTCTTT
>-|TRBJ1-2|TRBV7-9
CASSPTGVGYTF
TGTGCCAGCAGCCCCACCGGGGTTGGCTACACCTTC
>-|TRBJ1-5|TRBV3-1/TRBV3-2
CASSQATDRDQPQHF
TGTGCCAGCAGCCAAGCGACAGACCGGGATCAGCCCCAGCATTTT
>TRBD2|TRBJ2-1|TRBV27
CASSRTSGSRNEQFF
TGTGCCAGCAGTCGGACTAGCGGGAGTCGCAATGAGCAGTTCTTC
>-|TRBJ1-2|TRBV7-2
CASSFDSTGYGYTF
TGTGCCAGCAGCTTCGACAGCACGGGCTATGGCTACACCTTC
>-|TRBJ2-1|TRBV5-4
CASSYLNNEQFF
TGTGCCAGCAGCTATCTTAACAATGAGCAGTTCTTC
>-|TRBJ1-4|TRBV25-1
CASSDIEGEVEKLFF
TGTGCCAGCAGTGACATAGAGGGCGAGGTAGAAAAACTGTTTTTT
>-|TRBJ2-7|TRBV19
CASSIVPGGPQYF
TGTGCCAGTAGTATAGTTCCTGGCGGCCCTCAGTACTTC
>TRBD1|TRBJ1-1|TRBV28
CASSSPGQLSEAFF
TGTGCCAGCAGTTCACCGGGACAGTTATCTGAAGCTTTCTTT
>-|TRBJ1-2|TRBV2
CASSVNRANYGYTF
TGTGCCAGCAGTGTCAACAGGGCAAACTATGGCTACACCTTC